The clone carrying this T cell receptor beta chain was counted at least ten times. At one end, the junction sequence differs from germline, possibly due to a read error. The time point here: pre-sensitization, week 0. Treatment given: therapeutic diphenylcyclopropenone sensitization with weekly scalp DPC. The template was total RNA from unfractionated whole blood. This sample is part of a study of human T cells and chemical hapten exposure. The wider study: It was small differences in pooled library volume that mainly caused per-sample TCR yields to vary.

Separate cDNA molecules received unique molecular identifiers, which the library attached to them. TCRdb used MiXCR to reprocess the RACE reads, holding one entry per CDR3 protein. The repertoire holds approximately 400,000 distinct CDR3 sequences, with 5% to 6.5% as singletons. The CDR3 consists of 12 residues. Germline values: CDR1 SQVTM, CDR2 ANQGSEA. The rearrangement joins TRBV29-1 to TRBJ2-5, with no clear D. This TCR derives from a woman between 50 and 59 years old with alopecia areata. Some clones in this sample may be carry-over from other donors' samples. Source: whole blood, taken in connection with sensitization to the hapten diphenylcyclopropenone (DPC). This CDR3 is CSVEGSQETQYF. CDR3 nucleotides: TGCAGCGTAGAAGGTAGCCAAGAGACCCAGTACTTC.